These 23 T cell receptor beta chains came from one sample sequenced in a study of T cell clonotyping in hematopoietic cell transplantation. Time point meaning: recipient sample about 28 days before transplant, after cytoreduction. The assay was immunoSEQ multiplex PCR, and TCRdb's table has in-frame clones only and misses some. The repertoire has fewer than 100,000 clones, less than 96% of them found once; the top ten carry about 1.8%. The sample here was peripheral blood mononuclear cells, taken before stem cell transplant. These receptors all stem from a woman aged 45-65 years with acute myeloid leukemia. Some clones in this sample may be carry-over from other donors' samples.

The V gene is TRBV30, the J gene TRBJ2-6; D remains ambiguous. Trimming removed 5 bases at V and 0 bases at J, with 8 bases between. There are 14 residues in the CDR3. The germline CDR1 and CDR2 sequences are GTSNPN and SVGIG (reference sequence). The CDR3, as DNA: TGTGCCTGGGAACAGCGCTCTGGGGCCAACGTCCTGACTTTC. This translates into CAWEQRSGANVLTF.

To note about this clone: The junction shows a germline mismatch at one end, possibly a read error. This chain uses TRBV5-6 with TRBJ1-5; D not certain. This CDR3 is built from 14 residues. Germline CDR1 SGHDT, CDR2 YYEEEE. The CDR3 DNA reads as TGTGCCAGCAGTTTGGGTCAGACTAATCAGCCCCAGCATTTT. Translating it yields CASSLGQTNQPQHF.

This CDR3 reads CASSYPAEGGETQYF. CDR3 nucleotides: TGTGCCAGCAGTTACCCGGCAGAAGGGGGCGAGACCCAGTACTTC. The chain combines TRBV6-6 with TRBJ2-5; 7 bases map to TRBD1. V dropped 2 bases and J dropped 5; count of bases not matched to a gene: 8. From germline, CDR1 is MNHNY and CDR2 SVGAGI (reference sequence). The CDR3 sequence is 15 residues long.

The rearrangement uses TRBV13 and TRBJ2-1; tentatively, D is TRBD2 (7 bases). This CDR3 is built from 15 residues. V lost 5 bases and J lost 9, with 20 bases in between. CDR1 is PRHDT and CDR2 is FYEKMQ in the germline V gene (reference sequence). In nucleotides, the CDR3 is TGTGCCAGCAGCCCCCCCGGGGGGCGAAAGGGTGAGCAGTTCTTC. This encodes CASSPPGGRKGEQFF.

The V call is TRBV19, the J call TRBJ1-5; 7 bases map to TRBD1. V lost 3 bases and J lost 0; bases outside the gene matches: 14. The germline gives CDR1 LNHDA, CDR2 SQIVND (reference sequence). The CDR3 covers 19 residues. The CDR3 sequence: CASSIPARGGIYSNQPQHF. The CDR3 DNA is TGTGCCAGTAGTATCCCCGCCAGGGGGGGGATATATAGCAATCAGCCCCAGCATTTT.

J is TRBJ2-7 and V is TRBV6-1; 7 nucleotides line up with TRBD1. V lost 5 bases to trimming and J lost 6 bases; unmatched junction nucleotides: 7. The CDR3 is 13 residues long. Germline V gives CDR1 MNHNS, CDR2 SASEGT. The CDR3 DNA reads TGTGCCAGCAGTTCATCTGACAGGGCCGAGCAGTACTTC. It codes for CASSSSDRAEQYF.

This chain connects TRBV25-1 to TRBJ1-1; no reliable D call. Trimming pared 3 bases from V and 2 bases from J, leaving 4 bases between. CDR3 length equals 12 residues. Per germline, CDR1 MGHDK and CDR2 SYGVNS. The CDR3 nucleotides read TGTGCCAGCAGTGAGGACAACACTGAAGCTTTCTTT. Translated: CASSEDNTEAFF.

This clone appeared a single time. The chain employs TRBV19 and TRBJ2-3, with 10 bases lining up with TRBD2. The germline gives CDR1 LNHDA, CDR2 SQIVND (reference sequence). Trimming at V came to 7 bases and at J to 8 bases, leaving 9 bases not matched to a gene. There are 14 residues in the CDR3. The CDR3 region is CASTSGGDVGTQYF. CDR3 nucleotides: TGTGCCAGTACCAGCGGGGGGGACGTTGGTACGCAGTATTTT.

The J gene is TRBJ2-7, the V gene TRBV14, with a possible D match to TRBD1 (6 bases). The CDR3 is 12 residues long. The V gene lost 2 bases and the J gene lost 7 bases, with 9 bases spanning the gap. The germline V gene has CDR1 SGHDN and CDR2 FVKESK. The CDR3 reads CASSQWGREQYF. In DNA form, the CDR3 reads TGTGCCAGCAGCCAATGGGGGCGGGAGCAGTACTTC.

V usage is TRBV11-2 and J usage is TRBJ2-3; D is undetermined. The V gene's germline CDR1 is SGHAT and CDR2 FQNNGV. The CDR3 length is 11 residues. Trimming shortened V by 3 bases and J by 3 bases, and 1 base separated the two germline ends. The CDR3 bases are TGTGCCAGCAGCTTTACAGATACGCAGTATTTT. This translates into CASSFTDTQYF. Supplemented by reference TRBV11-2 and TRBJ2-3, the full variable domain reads EAGVAQSPRYKIIEKRQSVAFWCNPISGHATLYWYQQILGQGPKLLIQFQNNGVVDDSQLPKDRFSAERLKGVDSTLKIQPAKLEDSAVYLCASSFTDTQYFGPGTRLTVL.

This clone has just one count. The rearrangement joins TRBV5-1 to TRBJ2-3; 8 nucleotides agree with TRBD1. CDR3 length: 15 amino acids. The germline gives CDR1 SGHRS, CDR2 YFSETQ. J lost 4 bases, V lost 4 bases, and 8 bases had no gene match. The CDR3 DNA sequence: TGCGCCAGCAGCCTGGATGTACAGGGGGCAGATACGCAGTATTTT. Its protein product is CASSLDVQGADTQYF.

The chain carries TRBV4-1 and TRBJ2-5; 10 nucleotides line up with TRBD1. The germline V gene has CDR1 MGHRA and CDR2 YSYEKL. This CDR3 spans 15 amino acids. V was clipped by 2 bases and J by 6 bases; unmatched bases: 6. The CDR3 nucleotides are TGCGCCAGCAGCCAATTGGGGACAGGGGAACAGACCCAGTACTTC. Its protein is CASSQLGTGEQTQYF.

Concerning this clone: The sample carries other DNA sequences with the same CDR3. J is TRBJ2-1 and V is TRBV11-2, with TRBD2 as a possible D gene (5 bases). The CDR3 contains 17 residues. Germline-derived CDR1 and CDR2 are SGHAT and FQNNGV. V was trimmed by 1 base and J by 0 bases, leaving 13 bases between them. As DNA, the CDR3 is TGTGCCAGCAGCTTAGGCTTAACGGGGAGCTCCTACAATGAGCAGTTCTTC. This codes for CASSLGLTGSSYNEQFF.

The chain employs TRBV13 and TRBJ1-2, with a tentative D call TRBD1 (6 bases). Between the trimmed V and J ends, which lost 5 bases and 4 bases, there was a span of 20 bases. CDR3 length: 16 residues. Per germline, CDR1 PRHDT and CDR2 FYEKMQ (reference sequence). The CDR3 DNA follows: TGTGCCAGCAGCCCCCGGGCAGGGGCTGGATCCTATGGCTACACCTTC. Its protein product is CASSPRAGAGSYGYTF. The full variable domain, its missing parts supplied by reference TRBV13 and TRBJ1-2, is AAGVIQSPRHLIKEKRETATLKCYPIPRHDTVYWYQQGPGQDPQFLISFYEKMQSDKGSIPDRFSAQQFSDYHSELNMSSLELGDSALYFCASSPRAGAGSYGYTFGSGTRLTVV.

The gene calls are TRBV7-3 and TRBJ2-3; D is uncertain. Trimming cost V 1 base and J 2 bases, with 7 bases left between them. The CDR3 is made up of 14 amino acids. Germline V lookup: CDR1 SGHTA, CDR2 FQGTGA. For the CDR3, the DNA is TGTGCCAGCAGCTTAAGCCTGCTCACAGATACGCAGTATTTT. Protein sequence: CASSLSLLTDTQYF. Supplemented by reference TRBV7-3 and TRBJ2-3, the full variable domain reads GAGVSQTPSNKVTEKGKYVELRCDPISGHTALYWYRQSLGQGPEFLIYFQGTGAADDSGLPNDRFFAVRPEGSVSTLKIQRTERGDSAVYLCASSLSLLTDTQYFGPGTRLTVL.

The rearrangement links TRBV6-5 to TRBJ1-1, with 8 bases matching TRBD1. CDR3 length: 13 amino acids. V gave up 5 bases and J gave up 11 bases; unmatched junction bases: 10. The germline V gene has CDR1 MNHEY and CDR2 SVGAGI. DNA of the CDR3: TGTGCCAGCAGTCTAGGGACAGGCCAGAGGGCTTTCTTT. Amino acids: CASSLGTGQRAFF.

For the CDR3, the DNA is TGTGCCAGCAGCGGGACTAGCGGGAGACCCCATGAGCAGTTCTTC. It yields the protein CASSGTSGRPHEQFF. The chain uses TRBV9 and TRBJ2-1, with 13 nucleotides matching TRBD2. The CDR3 is 15 amino acids. Trimming took 3 bases from V and 8 from J; bases not matched to a gene: 5. Germline CDR1 SGDLS, CDR2 YYNGEE.

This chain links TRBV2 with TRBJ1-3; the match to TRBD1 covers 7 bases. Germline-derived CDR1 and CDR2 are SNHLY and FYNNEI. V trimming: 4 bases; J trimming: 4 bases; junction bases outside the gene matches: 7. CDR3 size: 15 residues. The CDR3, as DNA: TGTGCCAGCAGTGTAGTTCGACAGGGAGGAAACACCATATATTTT. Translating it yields CASSVVRQGGNTIYF.

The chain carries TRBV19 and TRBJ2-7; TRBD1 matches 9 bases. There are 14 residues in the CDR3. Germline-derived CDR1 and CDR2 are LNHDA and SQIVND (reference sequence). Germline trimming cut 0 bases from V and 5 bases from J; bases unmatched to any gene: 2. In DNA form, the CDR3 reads TGTGCCAGTAGTATAGATCGGACAGGGGACGAGCAGTACTTC. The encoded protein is CASSIDRTGDEQYF.

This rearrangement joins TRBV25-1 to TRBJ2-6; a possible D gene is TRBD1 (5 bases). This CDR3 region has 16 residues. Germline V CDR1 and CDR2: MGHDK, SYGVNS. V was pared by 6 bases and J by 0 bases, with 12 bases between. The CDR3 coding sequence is TGTGCCAGCAGGGACACCGAAGGCTCTGGGGCCAACGTCCTGACTTTC. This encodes CASRDTEGSGANVLTF.

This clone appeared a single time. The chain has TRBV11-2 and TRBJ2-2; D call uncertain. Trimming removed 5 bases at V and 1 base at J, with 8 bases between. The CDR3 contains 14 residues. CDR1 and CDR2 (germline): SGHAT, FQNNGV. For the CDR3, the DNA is TGTGCCAGCAGCCGAGGACGGAACACCGGGGAGCTGTTTTTT. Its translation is CASSRGRNTGELFF.

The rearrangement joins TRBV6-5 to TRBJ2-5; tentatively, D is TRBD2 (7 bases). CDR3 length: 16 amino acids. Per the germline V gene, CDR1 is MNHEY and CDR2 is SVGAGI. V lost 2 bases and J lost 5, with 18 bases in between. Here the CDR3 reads CASSYQGGRARETQYF. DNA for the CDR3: TGTGCCAGCAGTTACCAAGGGGGGAGGGCGAGGGAGACCCAGTACTTC.

The CDR3 DNA reads as TGTGCCAGCAAGGGCGGAAGGGATATCTATGGCTACACCTTC. Translating it yields CASKGGRDIYGYTF. V and J are TRBV28 and TRBJ1-2; no clear D gene. The CDR3 loop spans 14 amino acids. Germline CDR1 and CDR2: MDHEN and SYDVKM. V was cut by 7 bases and J by 4 bases, with 16 bases left in between.